Below, one TCR beta chain is given with its context. No antigen is known for it. The sample comes from a study of T cell repertoires in cytomegalovirus infection. The study, taken as a whole, reports: There were HLA-C-restricted CMV-specific TCR beta clonotypes dominating the ex vivo response.

TCRdb re-derived calls from the reads in MiXCR, one entry per CDR3 protein. The sample carries 340,000 or so distinct CDR3 sequences, roughly 25% recorded once. This receptor was taken from a human donor in good health (CMV status not recorded). Some clones in this sample may be carry-over from other donors' samples. The material sequenced was cultured PBMCs, taken from culture after CMV antigen stimulation.

CDR3 in DNA: TGTGCCAGCAGCGAGGGACAGGGATCTTTGGATGAGCAGTTCTTC. Translating gives CASSEGQGSLDEQFF. The rearrangement uses TRBV7-9 and TRBJ2-1; 9 bases line up with TRBD1. The CDR3 is 15 residues long. Trimming cost V 5 bases and J 8 bases; bases outside gene matches: 10. Germline V lookup: CDR1 SEHNR, CDR2 FQNEAQ (reference sequence).